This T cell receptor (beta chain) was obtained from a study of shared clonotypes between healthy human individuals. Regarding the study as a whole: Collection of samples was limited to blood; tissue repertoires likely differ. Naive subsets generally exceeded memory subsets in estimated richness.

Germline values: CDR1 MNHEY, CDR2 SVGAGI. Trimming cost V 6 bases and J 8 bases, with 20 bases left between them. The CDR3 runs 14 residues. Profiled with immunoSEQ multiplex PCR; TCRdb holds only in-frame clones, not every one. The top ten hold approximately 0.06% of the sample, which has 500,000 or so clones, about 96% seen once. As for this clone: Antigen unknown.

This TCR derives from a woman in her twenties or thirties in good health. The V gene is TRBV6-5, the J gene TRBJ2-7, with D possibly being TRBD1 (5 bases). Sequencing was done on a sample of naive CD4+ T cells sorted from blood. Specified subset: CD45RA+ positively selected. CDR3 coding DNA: TGTGCCAGCAGCCATCAATTCCCCAGGGTGAAGCAGTACTTC. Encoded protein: CASSHQFPRVKQYF.